This T cell receptor beta chain is from a study of T cells in Graves' hyperthyroidism and ophthalmopathy. Losses at the gene ends were 6 bases for V and 5 bases for J; bases not matched to a gene: 8. CDR1 and CDR2 (germline): SGHVS, FQNEAQ. CDR3 length equals 14 residues. A remark on this clonotype: Its cognate antigen is unknown.

Study-wide results and caveats: Blood also contained most expanded thyroid clonotypes above 0.001. Ophthalmopathy and stable hyperthyroidism were told apart by a 13 V-J model.

Regions amplified from RNA transcripts were the TCR beta CDR3 regions. TCR CDR3 underwent first-round RT-PCR with the HTBI primer set. MiXCR was run by TCRdb on the multiplex PCR reads, yielding one entry per CDR3 protein. The data hold hundreds of thousands of distinct CDR3 sequences, with about 35% observed a single time. The chain has TRBV7-8 and TRBJ2-5; 8 bases map to TRBD1. This receptor was obtained from a woman between 35 and 50 years old with Graves' hyperthyroidism. Input material: blood. In DNA, the CDR3 is TGTGCCAGCAGTTTCCAGGGGGCAGGGGAGACCCAGTACTTC. Translation gives CASSFQGAGETQYF.